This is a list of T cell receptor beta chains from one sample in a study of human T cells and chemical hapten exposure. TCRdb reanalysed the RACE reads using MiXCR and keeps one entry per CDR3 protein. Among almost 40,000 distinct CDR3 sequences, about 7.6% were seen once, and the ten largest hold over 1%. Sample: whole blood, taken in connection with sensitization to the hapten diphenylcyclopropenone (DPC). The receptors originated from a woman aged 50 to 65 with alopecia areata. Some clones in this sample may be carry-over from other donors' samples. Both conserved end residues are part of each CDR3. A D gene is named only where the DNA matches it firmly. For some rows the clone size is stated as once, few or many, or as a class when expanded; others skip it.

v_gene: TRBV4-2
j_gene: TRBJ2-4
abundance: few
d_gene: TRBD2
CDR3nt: TGTGCCAGCAGCCAAGATACGGGCGGGAGGGCCCAAAACATTCAGTACTTC
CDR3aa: CASSQDTGGRAQNIQYF

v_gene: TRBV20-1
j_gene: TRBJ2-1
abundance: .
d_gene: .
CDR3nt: TGCAGTGCTAGTTCCCGCAATGAGCAGTTCTTC
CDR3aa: CSASSRNEQFF

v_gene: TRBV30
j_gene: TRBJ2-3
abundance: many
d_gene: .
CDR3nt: TGTGCCTGGGGGGACGGCGGGGATACGCAGTATTTT
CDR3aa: CAWGDGGDTQYF

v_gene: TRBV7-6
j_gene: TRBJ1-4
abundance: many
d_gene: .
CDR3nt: TGTGCCAGCAGCAAACAGAGAGCTAATGAAAAACTGTTTTTT
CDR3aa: CASSKQRANEKLFF

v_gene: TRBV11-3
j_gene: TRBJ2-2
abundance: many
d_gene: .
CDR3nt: TGTGCCAGCAGCTTAGATCATAACAGACCAGGGGTGAACACCGGGGAGCTGTTTTTT
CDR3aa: CASSLDHNRPGVNTGELFF

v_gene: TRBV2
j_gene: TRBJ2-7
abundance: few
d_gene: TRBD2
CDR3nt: TGTGCCAGCAGTGGAGGTCCTAGCGGGAGGGCGGCCTACGAGCAGTACTTC
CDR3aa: CASSGGPSGRAAYEQYF

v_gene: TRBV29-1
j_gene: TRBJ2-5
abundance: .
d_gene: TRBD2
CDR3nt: TGCAGCGTTGAACGTCTAGCGGGGCAAGAGACCCAGTACTTC
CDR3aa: CSVERLAGQETQYF

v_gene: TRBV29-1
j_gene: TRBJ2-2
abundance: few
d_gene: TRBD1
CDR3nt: TGCAGCGCAGGGACAGGGGGCTACACCGGGGAGCTGTTTTTT
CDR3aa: CSAGTGGYTGELFF

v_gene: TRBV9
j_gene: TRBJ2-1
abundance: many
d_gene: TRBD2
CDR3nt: TGTGCCAGCAGCCCCACTAGCGGGAGGAACAATGAGCAGTTCTTC
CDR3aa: CASSPTSGRNNEQFF

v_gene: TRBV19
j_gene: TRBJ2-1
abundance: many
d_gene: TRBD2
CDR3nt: TGTGCCAGTAGTCCTCGGACTAGCGGGAGATATGAGCAGTTCTTC
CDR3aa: CASSPRTSGRYEQFF

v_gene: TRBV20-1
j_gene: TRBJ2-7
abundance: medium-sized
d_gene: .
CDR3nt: TGCAGTGCCCCTATTGGGCGGGCCTACGAGCAGTACTTC
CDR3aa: CSAPIGRAYEQYF

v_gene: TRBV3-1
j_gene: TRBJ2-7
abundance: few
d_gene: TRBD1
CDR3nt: TGTGCCAGCAGCCAAGTGTTGGGACAGGGGAGCAACGAGCAGTACTTC
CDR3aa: CASSQVLGQGSNEQYF

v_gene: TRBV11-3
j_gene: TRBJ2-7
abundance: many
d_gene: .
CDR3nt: TGTGCCAGCAGCTTAGATTCACGGGCAGACCCCCAGGGCTTTTCCTACGAGCAGTACTTC
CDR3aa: CASSLDSRADPQGFSYEQYF

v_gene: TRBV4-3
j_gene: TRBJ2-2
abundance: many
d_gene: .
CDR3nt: TGCGCCAGCAGCCAAGTGGGGGGCCGCACCGGGGAGCTGTTTTTT
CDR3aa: CASSQVGGRTGELFF

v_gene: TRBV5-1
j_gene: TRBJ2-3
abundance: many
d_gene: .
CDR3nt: TGCGCCAGCAGCAGCGTCTCCACCGGTACGCAGTATTTT
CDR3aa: CASSSVSTGTQYF

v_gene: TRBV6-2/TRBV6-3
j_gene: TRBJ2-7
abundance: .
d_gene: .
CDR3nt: TGTGCCAGCAGGGGGGCTACCCACGAGCAGTACTTC
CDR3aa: CASRGATHEQYF

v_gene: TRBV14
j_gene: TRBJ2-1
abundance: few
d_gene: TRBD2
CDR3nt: TGTGCCAGCAGCCACCCCCGGCCCCGTGGAACAAGGACTAGCGGGAAGAGCTCCTACAATGAGCAGTTCTTC
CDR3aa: CASSHPRPRGTRTSGKSSYNEQFF